These 31 T cell receptor beta chains came from one sample sequenced in a study of T cell repertoires in cytomegalovirus infection. MiXCR, applied by TCRdb to the reads, yields one record per CDR3 protein. The sample carries some 240,000 distinct CDR3 sequences, approximately 17% recorded once. The sequencing sample was made of CD8+ T cells from PBMCs. The receptor set was obtained from a human donor in good health (CMV status not recorded). Some clones in this sample may be carry-over from other donors' samples.

This clonotype appeared many times. The gene calls are TRBV7-8 and TRBJ2-7; D ambiguous. V was trimmed by 5 bases and J by 0 bases, leaving 11 bases between them. The CDR3 contains 14 residues. Germline-derived CDR1 and CDR2 are SGHVS and FQNEAQ. The CDR3 DNA follows: TGTGCCAGCAGCCCCGGGCTGGGCTCCTACGAGCAGTACTTC. Amino acid sequence: CASSPGLGSYEQYF.

This clonotype appeared a few times. The rearrangement uses TRBV20-1 and TRBJ2-7, with D maybe TRBD2 (6 bases). Germline V gene data show CDR1 as DFQATT and CDR2 as SNEGSKA (reference sequence). The CDR3 length is 15 residues. Trimming cost V 1 base and J 0 bases, with 13 bases left between them. In DNA, the CDR3 is TGCAGTGCTAGAGTATCGGCGGGGAGCTCCTACGAGCAGTACTTC. This translates into CSARVSAGSSYEQYF.

This clonotype turned up a few times. The chain joins TRBV29-1 to TRBJ1-5, with D perhaps TRBD1 (5 bases). Germline V gene sequence: CDR1 SQVTM, CDR2 ANQGSEA. V lost 4 bases and J lost 6, with 16 bases in between. The CDR3 consists of 14 residues. This chain's CDR3 is CSVGLGGNGQPQHF. In DNA form, the CDR3 reads TGCAGCGTTGGTCTGGGGGGGAACGGTCAGCCCCAGCATTTT.

This chain links TRBV15 with TRBJ2-7; no reliable D call. Germline V gene data show CDR1 as LNHNV and CDR2 as YYDKDF (reference sequence). Trimming pared 8 bases from V and 4 bases from J, leaving 15 bases between. The CDR3 totals 13 residues. CDR3 sequence (DNA): TGTGCCACCTCCCCCCGGTCGGAATACGAGCAGTACTTC. Amino acids: CATSPRSEYEQYF.

This clonotype was seen only a few times. This chain connects TRBV14 to TRBJ2-1; D gene uncertain. The CDR3 has 15 amino acids. The ends were cut back, 0 bases at V and 4 bases at J, with 10 bases in the middle. CDR1 SGHDN and CDR2 FVKESK come from the germline V gene. The CDR3 region is CASSQEWSGYNEQFF. The CDR3 bases are TGTGCCAGCAGCCAAGAATGGTCCGGATACAATGAGCAGTTCTTC.

The chain is built from TRBV5-3 and TRBJ1-2; 9 bases agree with TRBD1. TRBV5-3 is an ORF for which the function is uncertain. The CDR3 is 15 amino acids. Germline trimming cut 8 bases from V and 8 bases from J; bases unmatched to any gene: 16. DNA of the CDR3: TGTGCCAGCAGCCCTAAAACACAGGGGGCGTGGGGCTACACCTTC. It is translated as CASSPKTQGAWGYTF.

J is TRBJ2-5 and V is TRBV10-3, with 13 nucleotides matching TRBD2. This CDR3 region has 16 residues. CDR1 and CDR2 from the germline V gene are ENHRY and SYGVKD. V lost 3 bases to trimming and J lost 3 bases; unmatched junction nucleotides: 4. This CDR3 is CAISDGTSGGEETQYF. CDR3 in DNA: TGTGCCATCAGTGACGGTACTAGCGGGGGGGAAGAGACCCAGTACTTC.

The chain carries TRBV2 and TRBJ2-7, with 8 bases aligning to TRBD1. From germline, CDR1 is SNHLY and CDR2 FYNNEI. V lost 4 bases to trimming and J lost 0 bases; unmatched junction nucleotides: 8. CDR3 size: 16 residues. The CDR3: CASSVSGTGVSYEQYF. Here the CDR3 DNA reads TGTGCCAGCAGTGTCTCCGGGACAGGAGTCTCCTACGAGCAGTACTTC.

V gene TRBV9 combines with J gene TRBJ2-1; D gene ambiguous. This CDR3 contains 13 residues. The germline V gene encodes CDR1 SGDLS and CDR2 YYNGEE. The germline V and J ends were trimmed by 4 bases and 5 bases, with 10 bases remaining between them. CDR3 in DNA: TGTGCCAGCAGCCTCCGCCTAGACAATGAGCAGTTCTTC. Its protein product is CASSLRLDNEQFF.

The chain joins TRBV10-3 to TRBJ2-7; D might be TRBD1 (6 bases). V was pared by 6 bases and J by 1 base, with 13 bases between. This CDR3 contains 14 residues. From germline, CDR1 is ENHRY and CDR2 SYGVKD. The CDR3 nucleotides read TGTGCCATCAGACAGAGACAGGAGTCCTACGAGCAGTACTTC. It encodes CAIRQRQESYEQYF.

The genes are TRBV10-3 and TRBJ2-1; 8 bases map to TRBD1. With V trimmed by 2 bases and J by 7 bases, 13 bases remained unmatched. The CDR3 spans 17 residues. Germline lookup yields CDR1 ENHRY and CDR2 SYGVKD. The DNA for the CDR3 is TGTGCCATCAGTGAGGCAGGGGGCCTCCCATTGGAGAATGAGCAGTTCTTC. Residues: CAISEAGGLPLENEQFF.

This clonotype was observed a handful of times. The rearrangement joins TRBV20-1 to TRBJ2-1, with 7 bases identical to TRBD1. The V and J ends lost 5 bases and 4 bases, in that order; junction bases with no gene match: 8. The CDR3 is 14 amino acids. Germline values: CDR1 DFQATT, CDR2 SNEGSKA (reference sequence). CDR3 bases: TGCAGTGCTCCCGTTGGACAGGTATACAATGAGCAGTTCTTC. It translates to CSAPVGQVYNEQFF.

This clonotype has just a few counts. V usage is TRBV4-2 and J usage is TRBJ1-2; TRBD1 is a possible D gene (6 bases). There are 16 residues in the CDR3. Germline CDR1 is LGHNA and CDR2 is YNFKEQ. V was trimmed by 0 bases and J by 5 bases, leaving 16 bases between them. DNA for the CDR3: TGTGCCAGCAGCCAAGATCCCGGACAGTCTCGATATGGCTACACCTTC. Translating gives CASSQDPGQSRYGYTF.

This chain joins TRBV29-1 and TRBJ2-1, with TRBD2 identical over 14 bases. The CDR3 runs 18 residues. V dropped 0 bases and J dropped 2; count of bases not matched to a gene: 6. In germline, CDR1 is SQVTM, CDR2 ANQGSEA. CDR3 loop: CSVEDGLAGGIPYNEQFF. In nucleotides, the CDR3 is TGCAGCGTTGAAGACGGACTAGCGGGGGGTATCCCCTACAATGAGCAGTTCTTC.

This clonotype was recorded many times. The chain uses TRBV5-5 and TRBJ2-7, with 7 bases matching TRBD1. Germline assignment: CDR1 SGHKS and CDR2 YYEKEE (reference sequence). There are 15 residues in the CDR3. V lost 0 bases to trimming and J lost 4 bases; unmatched junction nucleotides: 7. The CDR3 is CASSLVGGDPYEQYF. CDR3 in DNA: TGTGCCAGCAGCTTGGTAGGGGGCGACCCTTACGAGCAGTACTTC.

Many counts were recorded for this clonotype. This chain joins TRBV12-3 or TRBV12-4 and TRBJ2-1; no reliable D call. V was shortened by 4 bases and J by 8 bases, with 9 bases between the two germline ends. This CDR3 region has 12 residues. DNA of the CDR3: TGTGCCAGCAGTTATCCTCCGGATGAGCAGTTCTTC. This gives the protein CASSYPPDEQFF.

The chain carries TRBV7-2 and TRBJ2-3; TRBD2 agrees at 11 bases. The CDR3 covers 16 residues. The V gene's germline CDR1 is SGHTA and CDR2 FQGNSA. Trimming took 5 bases from V and 6 from J; bases not matched to a gene: 10. DNA of the CDR3: TGTGCCAGCAGCCGAACGGGATCTAGCGGGGGGGATACGCAGTATTTT. Translation: CASSRTGSSGGDTQYF.

This chain uses TRBV7-6 with TRBJ1-1, with 8 bases lining up with TRBD1. Germline V lookup: CDR1 SGHVS, CDR2 FNYEAQ. The CDR3 runs 13 residues. After removal of 5 bases from V and 7 bases from J, the junction contained 6 bases not matched to a gene. CDR3 nucleotide sequence: TGTGCCAGCAGCCTCAGGGGGCAGGTTGAAGCTTTCTTT. Translating it yields CASSLRGQVEAFF.

A remark on this clonotype: With a much larger clone just one base away, this may be a read error. This rearrangement joins TRBV11-2 to TRBJ2-1, with D maybe TRBD1 (5 bases). Germline assignment: CDR1 SGHAT and CDR2 FQNNGV. CDR3 length: 16 amino acids. The CDR3 sequence is CASSWLEGATYIEQFF. In DNA, the CDR3 is TGTGCCAGCAGCTGGCTCGAAGGGGCTACATACATTGAGCAGTTCTTC.

Turning to this clonotype: This may come from a read error, since a much larger clone is one base off. The chain has TRBV7-9 and TRBJ1-2; TRBD1 is a possible D gene (5 bases). Trimming cost V 5 bases and J 0 bases, with 28 bases left between them. The germline gives CDR1 SEHNR, CDR2 FQNEAQ (reference sequence). The length of the CDR3 is 20 residues. CDR3 residues: CASSPRVPRKGETPNYGYTF. In nucleotides, the CDR3 is TGTGCCAGCAGCCCAAGGGTCCCAAGGAAAGGGGAAACTCCTAACTATGGCTACACCTTC.

This clonotype appeared a few times. The chain combines TRBV14 with TRBJ1-2; D ambiguous. Looked up from germline, CDR1 is SGHDN and CDR2 is FVKESK. Trimming shortened V by 4 bases and J by 1 base, and 16 bases separated the two germline ends. The CDR3 contains 16 residues. Here the CDR3 DNA reads TGTGCCAGCAGCCGAGAAAGAGCAGGCCTTAACTATGGCTACACCTTC. Its protein product is CASSRERAGLNYGYTF.

This clonotype was detected a few times. V gene TRBV20-1 combines with J gene TRBJ1-1; D uncertain. CDR1 and CDR2 (germline): DFQATT, SNEGSKA (reference sequence). This CDR3 spans 15 amino acids. Trimming took 3 bases from V and 0 from J, leaving 14 bases between them. The CDR3 sequence is CSASGLGHLNTEAFF. The DNA for the CDR3 is TGCAGTGCTAGTGGGCTCGGGCACTTGAACACTGAAGCTTTCTTT.

J is TRBJ2-1 and V is TRBV29-1; unclear D gene. In germline, CDR1 is SQVTM, CDR2 ANQGSEA. The V end was cut by 3 bases, the J end by 5 bases, with 8 bases between. The CDR3 runs 12 residues. CDR3 amino acids: CSVESRNNEQFF. The CDR3 nucleotides read TGCAGCGTTGAGTCCAGAAACAATGAGCAGTTCTTC.

The chain carries TRBV5-6 and TRBJ2-1; no clear D gene. Germline CDR1 SGHDT, CDR2 YYEEEE. V was pared by 4 bases and J by 6 bases, with 23 bases between. This CDR3 spans 17 amino acids. The CDR3 coding sequence is TGTGCCAGCAGCCCCTTAGGCCGGACGACAATGGGCAATGAGCAGTTCTTC. Translated: CASSPLGRTTMGNEQFF.

The V gene is TRBV4-1, the J gene TRBJ2-2; 7 bases fit TRBD2. V dropped 2 bases and J dropped 0; count of bases not matched to a gene: 0. Germline V gene lookup returns CDR1 MGHRA and CDR2 YSYEKL. There are 15 residues in the CDR3. The CDR3 sequence: CASSQSGTNTGELFF. The CDR3 DNA is TGCGCCAGCAGCCAAAGCGGGACGAACACCGGGGAGCTGTTTTTT.

This clonotype was seen more than once but under ten times. V and J are TRBV28 and TRBJ2-3, with 11 bases that match TRBD2. This CDR3 spans 19 amino acids. The germline gives CDR1 MDHEN, CDR2 SYDVKM. V shed 7 bases, J shed 2 bases, and the junction held 17 bases outside the gene matches. The CDR3, as DNA: TGTGCCAGCAATTATCACCCCCGGGGTAGCGGGGGGGACACAGATACGCAGTATTTT. Protein: CASNYHPRGSGGDTDTQYF.

This clonotype showed up just a few times. This chain joins TRBV27 and TRBJ1-3; maybe TRBD1 (6 bases). Trimming cost V 6 bases and J 0 bases, with 15 bases left between them. CDR1 is MNHEY, CDR2 SMNVEV, per germline (reference sequence). There are 16 residues in the CDR3. CDR3 sequence (DNA): TGTGCCAGCAGCGCCCGCAGGGGCAGCTCTGGAAACACCATATATTTT. Translating gives CASSARRGSSGNTIYF.

There are many counts of this clonotype. The chain combines TRBV10-3 with TRBJ1-2, with D perhaps matching TRBD1 (6 bases). This CDR3 has 17 amino acids. V was clipped by 2 bases and J by 3 bases, with 19 bases between them. Germline values: CDR1 ENHRY, CDR2 SYGVKD. Here the CDR3 DNA reads TGTGCCATCAGTGAGGGGGGTGGGGGGCGGAATGACTATGGCTACACCTTC. This codes for CAISEGGGGRNDYGYTF.

This clonotype was detected a few times. The chain recombines TRBV28 with TRBJ2-7, with a possible D match to TRBD2 (6 bases). V was clipped by 5 bases and J by 2 bases, with 16 bases between them. Looked up from germline, CDR1 is MDHEN and CDR2 is SYDVKM. The CDR3 runs to 15 residues. The DNA of the CDR3 is TGTGCCAGCAGTCTGGAGGGGTTCCTAACCTACGAGCAGTACTTC. Translation gives CASSLEGFLTYEQYF. Together with reference TRBV28 and TRBJ2-7, the CDR3 gives the full variable domain: DVKVTQSSRYLVKRTGEKVFLECVQDMDHENMFWYRQDPGLGLRLIYFSYDVKMKEKGDIPEGYSVSREKKERFSLILESASTNQTSMYLCASSLEGFLTYEQYFGPGTRLTVT.

This clonotype has ten or more counts. The chain couples TRBV7-6 to TRBJ2-1; the D is unclear. With 1 base removed from V and 6 bases from J, the gap between germline ends came to 13 bases. The CDR3 has 15 amino acids. Germline V lookup: CDR1 SGHVS, CDR2 FNYEAQ. DNA of the CDR3: TGTGCCAGCAGCTTAGGGGCCGGGCCCGCCAATGAGCAGTTCTTC. Its protein is CASSLGAGPANEQFF.

This clonotype was seen repeatedly, ten times or more. The chain has TRBV27 and TRBJ2-2; 9 bases agree with TRBD1. The CDR3 has 15 amino acids. Germline V gives CDR1 MNHEY, CDR2 SMNVEV (reference sequence). Losses at the gene ends were 7 bases for V and 1 base for J; bases not matched to a gene: 4. CDR3 sequence: CASTTGGENTGELFF. The DNA for the CDR3 is TGTGCCAGCACTACAGGGGGCGAGAACACCGGGGAGCTGTTTTTT.